Below are 31 T cell receptor beta chains sequenced from a single sample in a study of CD8 T cells in Susac syndrome. RNA was extracted with the RNeasy kit, and a quantity of roughly 0.45 to 1 ug was reverse transcribed using random hexamers. Each CDR3 protein gets one entry after TCRdb re-called the immunoSEQ multiplex PCR reads with MiXCR. The table lists about 240,000 distinct CDR3 sequences, less than 96% of them singletons. The sequenced sample consisted of CD4+ T cells from PBMCs. The receptor set was obtained from a human donor with Susac syndrome.

V usage is TRBV12-3 or TRBV12-4 and J usage is TRBJ2-3; D unresolved. The CDR3 extends over 14 amino acids. V lost 2 bases to trimming and J lost 8 bases, with 14 bases between them. The CDR3 loop reads CASSLPGVTGTQYF. DNA for the CDR3: TGTGCCAGCAGTTTACCCGGAGTTACGGGTACGCAGTATTTT.

This chain links TRBV19 with TRBJ1-2; 8 positions match TRBD1. Germline-derived CDR1 and CDR2 are LNHDA and SQIVND (reference sequence). The V gene end was trimmed by 5 bases and the J gene end by 6 bases; junction bases not matched to a gene: 17. This CDR3 spans 17 amino acids. CDR3 sequence reads: CASSGGQALAGANGYTF. The CDR3 DNA reads TGTGCCAGTAGTGGGGGACAGGCCCTCGCAGGGGCTAATGGCTACACCTTC. Complete variable domain (other parts from reference TRBV19 and TRBJ1-2): DGGITQSPKYLFRKEGQNVTLSCEQNLNHDAMYWYRQDPGQGLRLIYYSQIVNDFQKGDIAEGYSVSREKKESFPLTVTSAQKNPTAFYLCASSGGQALAGANGYTFGSGTRLTVV.

The chain couples TRBV30 to TRBJ2-3; 7 nucleotides agree with TRBD1. This CDR3 has 13 amino acids. V shed 8 bases and J 3 bases; nucleotides not matched to a gene: 8. Germline-derived CDR1 and CDR2 are GTSNPN and SVGIG (reference sequence). This CDR3 is CAGDRRLTDTQYF. The DNA for the CDR3 is TGTGCCGGGGACAGAAGACTTACAGATACGCAGTATTTT.

V is TRBV12-3 or TRBV12-4 and J is TRBJ1-2; no firm D call. The CDR3 runs to 13 residues. V lost 10 bases, J lost 4 bases, and 16 bases lay in between. In nucleotides, the CDR3 is TGTGCCACTCGGACCGGGGATTCCTATGGCTACACCTTC. It translates to CATRTGDSYGYTF.

V usage is TRBV5-4 and J usage is TRBJ2-3; TRBD1 matches 7 bases. This CDR3 has 18 residues. The germline V gene has CDR1 SGHNT and CDR2 YYREEE (reference sequence). J gave up 3 bases and V 0 bases, and 13 bases lay outside the gene matches. The CDR3 loop is CASSLVLGGITRTDTQYF. The CDR3 region has the DNA TGTGCCAGCAGCTTGGTTCTAGGGGGCATCACGAGGACAGATACGCAGTATTTT.

The genes are TRBV20-1 and TRBJ2-5; D not certain. V was shortened by 4 bases and J by 3 bases, with 12 bases between the two germline ends. The CDR3 is 13 residues long. Germline assignment: CDR1 DFQATT and CDR2 SNEGSKA (reference sequence). This CDR3 is CSATNFLEETQYF. The DNA of the CDR3 is TGCAGTGCTACCAACTTTCTGGAAGAGACCCAGTACTTC.

The chain employs TRBV27 and TRBJ1-2; D gene unclear. Trimming left V 6 bases short and J 5 bases short, with 22 bases between. Germline-derived CDR1 and CDR2 are MNHEY and SMNVEV (reference sequence). CDR3 length: 16 residues. The chain's CDR3 is CASSRTLGQTEYGYTF. In DNA form, the CDR3 reads TGTGCCAGCAGCCGGACGTTAGGCCAAACGGAGTATGGCTACACCTTC.

The chain recombines TRBV4-1 with TRBJ2-5; 16 nucleotides agree with TRBD2. The J segment lost 5 bases and the V segment lost 4 bases, leaving 4 bases of the junction unmatched. There are 16 residues in the CDR3. Germline values: CDR1 MGHRA, CDR2 YSYEKL. The CDR3 protein is CASSPGTSGRAETQYF. The CDR3 DNA sequence: TGCGCCAGCAGCCCGGGGACTAGCGGGAGGGCCGAGACCCAGTACTTC.

The CDR3 bases are TGTGCCAGCAGTTACTCCAAGCGAACCGGAGTAAGTGAGCAGTTCTTC. Its translation is CASSYSKRTGVSEQFF. The chain joins TRBV6-5 to TRBJ2-1; D remains unclear. This CDR3 is built from 16 residues. The germline CDR1 and CDR2 sequences are MNHEY and SVGAGI. V was pared by 0 bases and J by 9 bases, with 18 bases between.

The chain joins TRBV20-1 to TRBJ1-5, with TRBD1 as a possible D gene (6 bases). This CDR3 region has 13 residues. Deletions cut 3 bases from V and 2 bases from J, with 8 bases between. CDR1 and CDR2 (germline): DFQATT, SNEGSKA (reference sequence). The CDR3 DNA reads TGCAGTGCTAGTGAGGGGGGCAATCAGCCCCAGCATTTT. Translated, it gives CSASEGGNQPQHF.

The gene calls are TRBV29-1 and TRBJ1-1; perhaps TRBD1 as D (5 bases). CDR3 length: 17 amino acids. The germline V gene has CDR1 SQVTM and CDR2 ANQGSEA. V lost 4 bases and J 3 bases, leaving 24 bases between the germline ends. CDR3 residues: CSVVRGSARPSDTEAFF. The CDR3 DNA reads TGCAGCGTTGTTAGGGGTTCGGCACGCCCCAGCGACACTGAAGCTTTCTTT.

The chain joins TRBV12-3 or TRBV12-4 to TRBJ2-7; D perhaps matches TRBD1 (7 bases). This CDR3 is 15 amino acids long. With 6 bases removed from V and 0 bases from J, the gap between germline ends came to 15 bases. Here the CDR3 DNA reads TGTGCCAGCAGATTGGCGGGACAGAGCTCCTACGAGCAGTACTTC. Protein: CASRLAGQSSYEQYF.

In this sample, this clonotype turned up once. The chain employs TRBV6-5 and TRBJ2-7; D is ambiguous. The germline V gene has CDR1 MNHEY and CDR2 SVGAGI. The CDR3 runs to 13 residues. Trimming took 0 bases from V and 4 from J, leaving 7 bases between them. This CDR3 is CASSYSNTYEQYF. The DNA of the CDR3 is TGTGCCAGCAGTTACTCTAATACGTACGAGCAGTACTTC.

This sequence joins TRBV29-1 and TRBJ2-2; D is unresolved. Per the germline V gene, CDR1 is SQVTM and CDR2 is ANQGSEA. V gave up 6 bases and J gave up 0 bases, with 11 bases separating them. The CDR3 contains 14 residues. The CDR3 sequence: CSVGMGSNTGELFF. The CDR3 coding sequence is TGCAGCGTGGGGATGGGTTCGAACACCGGGGAGCTGTTTTTT.

V usage is TRBV12-5 and J usage is TRBJ1-2; D might be TRBD1 (6 bases). The V gene's germline CDR1 is LGHNT and CDR2 FRNRAP. The CDR3 sequence is 15 residues long. V lost 5 bases and J lost 6, with 19 bases in between. CDR3 loop: CASGLLTGNVDGYTF. In nucleotides, the CDR3 is TGTGCTAGTGGTCTCCTGACAGGAAACGTAGATGGCTACACCTTC.

The V call is TRBV29-1, the J call TRBJ1-2; 9 bases map to TRBD1. In germline, CDR1 is SQVTM, CDR2 ANQGSEA. This CDR3 spans 13 amino acids. V shed 7 bases, J shed 5 bases, and the junction held 8 bases outside the gene matches. CDR3 residues: CSGDRVFEYGYTF. The CDR3 DNA is TGCAGCGGGGACAGGGTTTTTGAGTATGGCTACACCTTC. Variable domain in full (rest from reference TRBV29-1 and TRBJ1-2): SAVISQKPSRDICQRGTSLTIQCQVDSQVTMMFWYRQQPGQSLTLIATANQGSEATYESGFVIDKFPISRPNLTFSTLTVSNMSPEDSSIYLCSGDRVFEYGYTFGSGTRLTVV.

A few counts support this clonotype. V is TRBV3-1 and J is TRBJ2-7; 12 nucleotides agree with TRBD2. This CDR3 region has 14 residues. The germline CDR1 and CDR2 sequences are LGHDT and YNNKEL (reference sequence). The V gene end was trimmed by 4 bases and the J gene end by 6 bases; junction bases not matched to a gene: 4. The CDR3 nucleotides read TGTGCCAGCAGCCCGACTAGCGGGAGAACCGAGCAGTACTTC. Translating gives CASSPTSGRTEQYF.

There are a few counts of this clonotype. This rearrangement joins TRBV19 to TRBJ1-1; D remains ambiguous. The ends were cut back, 5 bases at V and 1 base at J, with 5 bases in the middle. There are 12 residues in the CDR3. Per germline, CDR1 LNHDA and CDR2 SQIVND (reference sequence). The CDR3 here is CASSLWNTEAFF. CDR3 nucleotides: TGTGCCAGTAGTTTATGGAACACTGAAGCTTTCTTT.

This clonotype showed up just a few times. The chain employs TRBV12-3 or TRBV12-4 and TRBJ2-5; the match to TRBD1 covers 10 bases. The CDR3 runs to 15 residues. V was pared by 3 bases and J by 5 bases, with 6 bases of the junction left unmatched. CDR3 sequence: CASSFQTGGGETQYF. CDR3 in DNA: TGTGCCAGCAGTTTTCAGACAGGGGGCGGCGAGACCCAGTACTTC.

The chain carries TRBV28 and TRBJ2-5, with D perhaps matching TRBD2 (5 bases). The CDR3 contains 19 residues. Trimming stripped 7 bases from V and 6 bases from J, with 33 bases between. Per germline, CDR1 MDHEN and CDR2 SYDVKM. The CDR3 is CASTLGRTRNTALGKTQYF. The CDR3 nucleotides are TGTGCCAGCACTCTTGGGAGAACGAGGAATACCGCCCTGGGAAAGACCCAGTACTTC.

The CDR3, as DNA: TGTGCCAGCAGCCTCGGGACTAGCGCATACAATGAGCAGTTCTTC. Its protein is CASSLGTSAYNEQFF. The chain is built from TRBV7-2 and TRBJ2-1, with 10 bases fitting TRBD2. There are 15 residues in the CDR3. Germline trimming cut 5 bases from V and 4 bases from J; bases unmatched to any gene: 5. CDR1 is SGHTA and CDR2 is FQGNSA in the germline V gene.

The chain couples TRBV9 to TRBJ2-5, with 8 positions matching TRBD2. The V gene's germline CDR1 is SGDLS and CDR2 YYNGEE. The CDR3 runs 16 residues. Unmatched junction bases numbered 13, after V lost 4 bases and J lost 5 bases. Here the CDR3 reads CASSFLAGGGSETQYF. CDR3 bases: TGTGCCAGCAGCTTCCTTGCGGGGGGCGGTTCGGAGACCCAGTACTTC.

V is TRBV24-1 and J is TRBJ2-1; possibly TRBD1 for D (5 bases). Trimming shortened V by 9 bases and J by 1 base, and 12 bases separated the two germline ends. CDR3 length: 14 residues. Per germline, CDR1 KGHDR and CDR2 SFDVKD. The CDR3 sequence: CATSRTLSYNEQFF. CDR3 DNA sequence: TGTGCCACCTCCCGGACACTTTCCTACAATGAGCAGTTCTTC.

The genes are TRBV30 and TRBJ1-1; D gene ambiguous. Germline CDR1 and CDR2: GTSNPN and SVGIG (reference sequence). CDR3 length: 10 amino acids. Between the trimmed V and J ends, which lost 1 base and 8 bases, there was a span of 5 bases. Here the CDR3 reads CAWSEAEAFF. The CDR3 DNA follows: TGTGCCTGGAGTGAGGCAGAAGCTTTCTTT.

Only a few counts were recorded for this clonotype. The chain couples TRBV19 to TRBJ1-4, with D possibly being TRBD1 (5 bases). The length of the CDR3 is 14 residues. Looked up from germline, CDR1 is LNHDA and CDR2 is SQIVND (reference sequence). V was shortened by 6 bases and J by 8 bases, with 16 bases between the two germline ends. The CDR3: CASSPRGGYEKLFF. In DNA, the CDR3 is TGTGCCAGTAGCCCAAGGGGAGGGTACGAAAAACTGTTTTTT.

J is TRBJ1-2 and V is TRBV28; possibly TRBD1 for D (6 bases). Per the germline V gene, CDR1 is MDHEN and CDR2 is SYDVKM. Trimming took 7 bases from V and 2 from J, leaving 14 bases between them. The CDR3 sequence is 14 residues long. CDR3: CASTSLGQNYGYTF. CDR3 bases: TGTGCCAGCACCTCCCTGGGACAAAACTATGGCTACACCTTC.

This clonotype was counted once. V is TRBV19 and J is TRBJ1-2; 7 bases match TRBD1. V dropped 4 bases and J dropped 10; count of bases not matched to a gene: 9. The CDR3 is 13 residues long. Per germline, CDR1 LNHDA and CDR2 SQIVND (reference sequence). The CDR3: CASSTTGDMDYTF. The CDR3 coding sequence is TGTGCCAGTAGTACCACAGGGGACATGGACTACACCTTC.

The chain links TRBV12-3 or TRBV12-4 to TRBJ2-1; D is uncertain. The CDR3 contains 10 residues. Trimming cost V 5 bases and J 8 bases, with 4 bases left between them. The CDR3 nucleotides read TGTGCCAGCAGTCGGTATGAGCAGTTCTTC. The encoded protein is CASSRYEQFF.

This chain connects TRBV29-1 to TRBJ1-1; D might be TRBD1 (6 bases). Germline loops: CDR1 SQVTM, CDR2 ANQGSEA. This CDR3 spans 11 amino acids. CDR3 nucleotides: TGCACATACAGGGCGAACACTGAAGCTTTCTTT. As protein: CTYRANTEAFF.

The V call is TRBV20-1, the J call TRBJ1-2; D is perhaps TRBD1 (5 bases). The CDR3 is made up of 13 amino acids. Germline lookup yields CDR1 DFQATT and CDR2 SNEGSKA (reference sequence). With 3 bases removed from V and 7 bases from J, the gap between germline ends came to 15 bases. This CDR3 is CSASPTQGLGYTF. The CDR3, as DNA: TGCAGTGCTAGTCCGACGCAGGGTCTTGGCTACACCTTC.

The V and J genes are TRBV18 and TRBJ2-5; the D gene could be TRBD1 or TRBD2 (6 bases each). The CDR3 covers 14 residues. The V and J ends lost 3 bases and 9 bases respectively, with 17 bases between them. The germline V gene encodes CDR1 KGHSH and CDR2 LQKENI. CDR3 in DNA: TGTGCCAGCTCACCTCGCGGGACACCTGAGGCCCAGTACTTC. It yields the protein CASSPRGTPEAQYF. Full variable domain (rest looked up from reference TRBV18 and TRBJ2-5): NAGVMQNPRHLVRRRGQEARLRCSPMKGHSHVYWYRQLPEEGLKFMVYLQKENIIDESGMPKERFSAEFPKEGPSILRIQQVVRGDSAAYFCASSPRGTPEAQYFGPGTRLLVL.